This TCR beta chain emerged from a study of blood T cells in healthy people across ages. Germline CDR1 is SGHAT and CDR2 is FQNNGV. V was pared by 5 bases and J by 5 bases, with 9 bases of the junction left unmatched. The CDR3 runs to 14 residues. Note on this clonotype: Its antigen is still unknown.

Whole-study results and caveats: TCR beta diversity tracked closely with naive T cell percentage. Unknown donor CMV status possibly confounded expanded clonotype changes.

With a J-beta primer mix and a sample-barcoded 5' primer, a second PCR ran roughly 7 to 11 cycles. Tags on each cDNA molecule came from a template-switch adaptor with 12 random nucleotides. One entry per CDR3 protein, called by TCRdb with MiXCR from the 5' RACE reads. The table has about 900,000 distinct CDR3 sequences, around 62% seen once. The gene calls are TRBV11-2 and TRBJ2-7, with 7 bases identical to TRBD1. Sequenced: blood. This receptor was obtained from a man aged 25 to 45 in good health. Written as DNA, the CDR3 is TGTGCCAGCAGCCTCCTGCAGGGGGTCAACGAGCAGTACTTC. Its translation: CASSLLQGVNEQYF.